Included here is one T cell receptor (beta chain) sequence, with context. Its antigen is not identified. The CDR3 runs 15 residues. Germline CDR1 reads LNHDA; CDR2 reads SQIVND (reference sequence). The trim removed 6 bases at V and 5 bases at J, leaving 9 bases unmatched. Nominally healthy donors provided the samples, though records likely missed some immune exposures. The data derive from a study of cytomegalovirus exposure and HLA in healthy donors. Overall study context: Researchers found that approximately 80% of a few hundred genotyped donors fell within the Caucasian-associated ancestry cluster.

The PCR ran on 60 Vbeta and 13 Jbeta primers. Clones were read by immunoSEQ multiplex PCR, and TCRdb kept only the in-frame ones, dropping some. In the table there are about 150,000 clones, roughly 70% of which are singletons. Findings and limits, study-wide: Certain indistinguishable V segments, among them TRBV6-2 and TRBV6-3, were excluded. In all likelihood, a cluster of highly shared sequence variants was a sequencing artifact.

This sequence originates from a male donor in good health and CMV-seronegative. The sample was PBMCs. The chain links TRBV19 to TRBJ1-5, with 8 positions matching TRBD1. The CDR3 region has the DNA TGTGCCAGTAGGGACAATCAGGGGGCGGATCAGCCCCAGCATTTT. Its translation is CASRDNQGADQPQHF.